This T cell receptor (beta chain) emerged from a study of T cells in Graves' hyperthyroidism and ophthalmopathy. The wider study: Before treatment of any kind, peripheral blood was taken at initial diagnosis. Study-level results: Before onset, by a median of about seven months, the model predicted ophthalmopathy.

Under 3 months was the duration of disease in ophthalmopathy patients, who also had a Clinical Activity Score of at least 3 and a NOSPECS grade of at least 4. On the basis of clinical symptoms, serum thyroxine and TRAb, thyroid ultrasound and orbital computed tomography, diagnoses were made. There were TCR beta CDR3 regions amplified from RNA transcripts. HTBI primers were employed in a first-round RT-PCR of the TCR CDR3. TCRdb reanalysed the multiplex PCR reads using MiXCR and keeps one entry per CDR3 protein. Of around 600,000 distinct CDR3 sequences listed, 16% were seen once; the top ten hold less than 3.5%. As concerns this clonotype: Its antigen is currently unknown.

The CDR3 length is 14 residues. Germline CDR1 SEHNR, CDR2 FQNEAQ (reference sequence). Between the trimmed V and J ends, which lost 1 base and 7 bases, there was a span of 13 bases. This chain joins TRBV7-9 and TRBJ1-2; D perhaps matches TRBD1 (5 bases). This receptor was obtained from a woman between 40 and 50 years old with Graves' ophthalmopathy. Sequencing was done on a sample of blood. The CDR3 DNA is TGTGCCAGCAGCTTAGTGGCAGACGGGGGTGGCTACACCTTC. Its translation: CASSLVADGGGYTF.